This entry concerns a single TCR beta chain. Naive CD8 populations comprised CD45RO-negative cells positively selected for CCR7, excluding terminally differentiated effector memory CD45RA+ cells. The data are from a study of shared clonotypes between healthy human individuals. V was pared by 0 bases and J by 2 bases, with 8 bases between. This CDR3 spans 14 amino acids. Germline CDR1 is MGHRA and CDR2 is YSYEKL. The method was immunoSEQ multiplex PCR; TCRdb's version includes in-frame clones alone and lacks a portion of them. The table has hundreds of thousands of clones, 95% to 97% seen once. The sequence came from a woman in her twenties or thirties in good health. The V and J genes are TRBV4-1 and TRBJ2-7, with a weak D call TRBD2 (5 bases). Sequencing was done on a sample of naive CD8+ T cells sorted from blood. This CDR3 is CASSQDDGAYEQYF. CDR3 nucleotide sequence: TGCGCCAGCAGCCAAGACGACGGGGCCTACGAGCAGTACTTC.